The 27 T cell receptor beta chains listed next were all sequenced from one sample in a study of blood T cell repertoires in COVID-19. Generated by immunoSEQ multiplex PCR, the TCRdb table keeps only in-frame clones and is missing some. The profile covers under 300,000 clones, with approximately 88% appearing a single time and 2% to 2.5% taken by the ten largest. The sequencing input was peripheral blood. The source of these receptors is a man in his forties or fifties with acute or convalescent COVID-19.

V usage is TRBV3-1 (or the pseudogene TRBV3-2) and J usage is TRBJ1-3; D call uncertain. V dropped 1 base and J dropped 4 bases, with 5 bases sitting between them. Germline V lookup: CDR1 LGHDT, CDR2 YNNKEL (reference sequence). The CDR3 extends over 13 amino acids. As DNA, the CDR3 is TGTGCCAGCAGCCAAGGTGCGGGAAACACCATATATTTT. Amino acids: CASSQGAGNTIYF.

V and J are TRBV9 and TRBJ2-2; 8 positions match TRBD1. CDR1 and CDR2 from the germline V gene are SGDLS and YYNGEE. Trimming removed 6 bases from V and 1 base from J; junction bases left unmatched: 5. The CDR3 totals 15 residues. CDR3 in DNA: TGTGCCAGCACCTTCGGACAGGGGAACACCGGGGAGCTGTTTTTT. This translates into CASTFGQGNTGELFF. Complete variable domain (other parts from reference TRBV9 and TRBJ2-2): DSGVTQTPKHLITATGQRVTLRCSPRSGDLSVYWYQQSLDQGLQFLIQYYNGEERAKGNILERFSAQQFPDLHSELNLSSLELGDSALYFCASTFGQGNTGELFFGEGSRLTVL.

The chain links TRBV6-5 to TRBJ2-1; the D gene is possibly TRBD1 (6 bases). Germline lookup yields CDR1 MNHEY and CDR2 SVGAGI. The CDR3 contains 12 residues. V was trimmed by 7 bases and J by 7 bases, leaving 11 bases between them. CDR3 amino acids: CASISQGNEQFF. DNA for the CDR3: TGTGCCAGCATTTCTCAGGGGAATGAGCAGTTCTTC.

This chain connects TRBV4-1 to TRBJ1-2, with 10 bases aligning to TRBD1. The CDR3 loop spans 16 amino acids. Germline CDR1 is MGHRA and CDR2 is YSYEKL. Trimming cost V 1 base and J 4 bases; bases outside gene matches: 6. The CDR3 reads CASSQVGTGAIYGYTF. CDR3 nucleotides: TGCGCCAGCAGCCAAGTAGGGACAGGGGCAATCTATGGCTACACCTTC.

The V gene is TRBV6-5, the J gene TRBJ1-6, with D uncertain. Germline CDR1 reads MNHEY; CDR2 reads SVGAGI. The CDR3 extends over 12 amino acids. V lost 6 bases, J lost 7 bases, and 7 bases lay in between. The CDR3 DNA reads TGTGCCAGCAGGGTCCTAAATTCACCCCTCCACTTT. This encodes CASRVLNSPLHF.

The rearrangement joins TRBV3-1 (or the pseudogene TRBV3-2) to TRBJ1-2, with D possibly matching TRBD1 (5 bases). The V gene's germline CDR1 is LGHDT and CDR2 YNNKEL (reference sequence). The V end lost 2 bases, the J end lost 4 bases, and 14 bases lay between the germline ends. The CDR3 runs 15 residues. The CDR3 DNA is TGTGCCAGCAGCCAATTCCGGGGAGGGACCTATGGCTACACCTTC. Translation gives CASSQFRGGTYGYTF.

The chain joins TRBV5-1 to TRBJ2-7, with 10 bases fitting TRBD1. The CDR3 has 14 residues. From germline, CDR1 is SGHRS and CDR2 YFSETQ. Trimming removed 4 bases from V and 9 bases from J; junction bases left unmatched: 10. The CDR3 here is CASSPGQGNDVQYF. CDR3 in DNA: TGCGCCAGCAGCCCGGGACAGGGGAATGATGTGCAGTACTTC.

This rearrangement joins TRBV5-1 to TRBJ2-7; 7 bases map to TRBD1. This CDR3 has 13 amino acids. The V segment lost 5 bases and the J segment 10 bases; nucleotides outside the gene matches: 12. Germline lookup yields CDR1 SGHRS and CDR2 YFSETQ. The CDR3 DNA reads TGCGCCAGCAGTGAGAGGGGGCAACCTTCACAGTACTTC. Its protein is CASSERGQPSQYF.

The chain has TRBV4-1 and TRBJ2-1, with 14 bases lining up with TRBD2. The trim removed 4 bases at V and 10 bases at J, leaving 6 bases unmatched. Per the germline V gene, CDR1 is MGHRA and CDR2 is YSYEKL. The length of the CDR3 is 15 residues. The CDR3 nucleotides are TGCGCCAGCAGCCCCCCGACTAGCGGGGGGGGAGAGCAGTTCTTC. Protein: CASSPPTSGGGEQFF.

This chain connects TRBV5-4 to TRBJ2-5, with 12 nucleotides matching TRBD1. The CDR3 totals 15 residues. Unmatched junction bases numbered 6, after V lost 3 bases and J lost 6 bases. CDR1 is SGHNT, CDR2 YYREEE, per germline (reference sequence). CDR3 residues: CASSWEGQGAKTQYF. CDR3 DNA sequence: TGTGCCAGCAGCTGGGAGGGACAGGGGGCGAAGACCCAGTACTTC.

This sequence joins TRBV14 and TRBJ2-4, with D maybe TRBD1 (5 bases). Per germline, CDR1 SGHDN and CDR2 FVKESK. V lost 2 bases and J lost 1, with 9 bases in between. The CDR3 covers 15 residues. For the CDR3, the DNA is TGTGCCAGCAGCCAAAGGGGAACGGCCAAAAACATTCAGTACTTC. Translation gives CASSQRGTAKNIQYF.

The CDR3 DNA is TGTGCCAGTAGTATGGGCGGAGGGGTAACTGAAGCTTTCTTT. It encodes CASSMGGGVTEAFF. The chain employs TRBV19 and TRBJ1-1; D possibly corresponds to TRBD1 (5 bases). Trimming removed 3 bases at V and 5 bases at J, with 13 bases between. The length of the CDR3 is 14 residues. Germline CDR1 and CDR2: LNHDA and SQIVND (reference sequence).

V is TRBV7-3 and J is TRBJ2-7, with D possibly matching TRBD1 (7 bases). The V end lost 2 bases, the J end lost 2 bases, and 10 bases lay between the germline ends. The CDR3 totals 14 residues. Germline V gene data show CDR1 as SGHTA and CDR2 as FQGTGA. As DNA, the CDR3 is TGTGCCAGCAGCTTATCAGGGGGGCCCTACGAGCAGTACTTC. It encodes CASSLSGGPYEQYF.

The genes are TRBV10-2 and TRBJ1-4, with 8 positions matching TRBD1. Looked up from germline, CDR1 is WSHSY and CDR2 is SAAADI. The length of the CDR3 is 13 residues. J gave up 8 bases and V 6 bases, and 5 bases lay outside the gene matches. CDR3 sequence: CASRETGEEKLFF. CDR3 sequence (DNA): TGCGCCAGCAGGGAGACAGGGGAAGAAAAACTGTTTTTT.

This sequence joins TRBV4-1 and TRBJ2-7, with D perhaps TRBD2 (6 bases). V lost 3 bases and J lost 0, with 15 bases in between. The germline V gene has CDR1 MGHRA and CDR2 YSYEKL. The CDR3 sequence is 16 residues long. The CDR3 sequence is CASSQGWGDSSYEQYF. CDR3 nucleotides: TGCGCCAGCAGCCAGGGCTGGGGGGATAGCTCCTACGAGCAGTACTTC.

The chain recombines TRBV2 with TRBJ2-2; D remains ambiguous. V was trimmed by 4 bases and J by 7 bases, leaving 7 bases between them. The germline gives CDR1 SNHLY, CDR2 FYNNEI. The CDR3 totals 12 residues. Here the CDR3 reads CASSARVGELFF. Written as DNA, the CDR3 is TGTGCCAGCAGTGCCCGGGTCGGGGAGCTGTTTTTT.

The gene calls are TRBV9 and TRBJ1-2; TRBD1 aligns across 8 bases. Losses at the gene ends were 0 bases for V and 3 bases for J; bases not matched to a gene: 10. The CDR3 totals 17 residues. From germline, CDR1 is SGDLS and CDR2 YYNGEE. In DNA form, the CDR3 reads TGTGCCAGCAGCGTAGGTGCAGGGGGCGAGTGGGACTATGGCTACACCTTC. This codes for CASSVGAGGEWDYGYTF.

A remark on this clone: The junction and the germline gene differ at one end; a read error may be behind it. The chain links TRBV7-7 to TRBJ2-1; 8 nucleotides match TRBD1. CDR3 length: 15 amino acids. Per the germline V gene, CDR1 is SSHAT and CDR2 is FNYEAQ (reference sequence). The CDR3 spells CASSLGRTGMGEQFF. CDR3 in DNA: TGTGCTAGCAGCTTGGGCCGGACAGGGATGGGTGAGCAGTTCTTC.

This chain links TRBV4-1 with TRBJ1-6; no clear D gene. V lost 3 bases and J 13 bases, leaving 10 bases between the germline ends. The length of the CDR3 is 12 residues. Germline V gene data show CDR1 as MGHRA and CDR2 as YSYEKL. The CDR3 nucleotides are TGCGCCAGCAGCCAGGTTACCCAGCCCCTCCACTTT. This gives the protein CASSQVTQPLHF.

V and J are TRBV15 and TRBJ2-1, with D possibly TRBD1 on 6 matching bases. Trimming took off 1 base at V and 0 bases at J, with 16 bases between the two ends. CDR1 is LNHNV, CDR2 YYDKDF, per germline (reference sequence). The CDR3 consists of 18 residues. CDR3 residues: CATSRGGVGASSYNEQFF. The CDR3 DNA reads as TGTGCCACCAGCAGAGGAGGGGTGGGGGCCAGCTCCTACAATGAGCAGTTCTTC.

The CDR3 DNA reads as TGTGCCAGCAGCCCTAGAACCAGCGGGGGCACAGATACGCAGTATTTT. Its translation: CASSPRTSGGTDTQYF. The chain has TRBV9 and TRBJ2-3; 7 bases are shared with TRBD2. CDR1 and CDR2 from the germline V gene are SGDLS and YYNGEE. This CDR3 region has 16 residues. Losses at the gene ends were 4 bases for V and 1 base for J; bases not matched to a gene: 9.

The rearrangement links TRBV5-6 to TRBJ1-2; possible D gene TRBD1, 6 bases. Germline V gene lookup returns CDR1 SGHDT and CDR2 YYEEEE. The ends were cut back, 4 bases at V and 3 bases at J, with 19 bases in the middle. CDR3 length equals 16 residues. The CDR3 nucleotides are TGTGCCAGCAGCGCGTTCGGGGGGGCTCAATACTATGGCTACACCTTC. This sequence encodes CASSAFGGAQYYGYTF. The whole variable domain, filled in from reference TRBV5-6 and TRBJ1-2, reads DAGVTQSPTHLIKTRGQQVTLRCSPKSGHDTVSWYQQALGQGPQFIFQYYEEEERQRGNFPDRFSGHQFPNYSSELNVNALLLGDSALYLCASSAFGGAQYYGYTFGSGTRLTVV.

The gene calls are TRBV30 and TRBJ1-4; 7 nucleotides match TRBD1. The ends lost 0 bases at V and 7 bases at J; junction bases unmatched: 11. There are 16 residues in the CDR3. The germline gives CDR1 GTSNPN, CDR2 SVGIG (reference sequence). CDR3 residues: CAWSVPLHRGREKLFF. CDR3 in DNA: TGTGCCTGGAGTGTACCCCTCCACAGGGGACGTGAAAAACTGTTTTTT.

The chain links TRBV2 to TRBJ2-2; a weak D match, TRBD1 (6 bases). V gave up 9 bases and J gave up 7 bases, with 15 bases separating them. The CDR3 totals 13 residues. Per germline, CDR1 SNHLY and CDR2 FYNNEI. The CDR3 spells CASGQGYIGELFF. The DNA of the CDR3 is TGTGCCAGTGGCCAGGGGTACATCGGGGAGCTGTTTTTT. Full variable domain (rest looked up from reference TRBV2 and TRBJ2-2): EPEVTQTPSHQVTQMGQEVILRCVPISNHLYFYWYRQILGQKVEFLVSFYNNEISEKSEIFDDQFSVERPDGSNFTLKIRSTKLEDSAMYFCASGQGYIGELFFGEGSRLTVL.

With regard to this clone: The junction and the germline gene differ at one end; a read error may be behind it. V usage is TRBV7-8 and J usage is TRBJ2-7, with D perhaps matching TRBD1 (5 bases). The CDR3 sequence is 12 residues long. Germline loops: CDR1 SGHVS, CDR2 FQNEAQ. The CDR3 spells CASSLGGQVTNF. For the CDR3, the DNA is TGTGCCAGCAGCTTAGGGGGCCAGGTCACGAACTTC.

V and J are TRBV11-3 and TRBJ2-3; 8 nucleotides match TRBD1. The V and J ends lost 5 bases and 8 bases, in that order; junction bases with no gene match: 9. Germline assignment: CDR1 SGHNT and CDR2 YENEEA. This CDR3 comprises 14 residues. This chain's CDR3 is CASSRGQGRSTQYF. DNA of the CDR3: TGTGCCAGCAGCCGAGGACAGGGCCGTTCTACGCAGTATTTT.

This sequence joins TRBV7-2 and TRBJ2-4; TRBD2 is a possible D gene (5 bases). This CDR3 has 14 amino acids. With 8 bases removed from V and 0 bases from J, the gap between germline ends came to 11 bases. The germline CDR1 and CDR2 sequences are SGHTA and FQGNSA. The CDR3 nucleotides read TGTGCCAGCGGAGGAGGTCCAGCCAAAAACATTCAGTACTTC. It codes for CASGGGPAKNIQYF.